This T cell receptor beta chain is from a study of beta chain features in type 1 diabetes. The whole isolated RNA underwent reverse transcription, so sequencing captured expressed TCRB transcripts. The assay was immunoSEQ multiplex PCR, and TCRdb's table has in-frame clones only and misses some. This sample has 250,000 to 300,000 clones, with approximately 24% found just once. This CDR3 region has 13 residues. Germline CDR1 reads SQVTM; CDR2 reads ANQGSEA. V lost 3 bases, J lost 5 bases, and 13 bases lay in between. Heparinised blood was drawn once per donor, averaging about 0.11 L. Stem cell-like memory, regulatory, central memory and naive CD4+ cells were sorted via CD45RO/CCR7/CD25/CD127/CD95/CD27. Study-wide points: Among all four CD4+ subsets, Type 1 diabetes patients had TCRB CDR3s that were moderately but significantly shorter. cDNA sequencing could over-represent cells with high TCR expression.

This clone was seen only a few times. Its target is unknown. The J gene is TRBJ1-1, the V gene TRBV29-1, with D tentatively TRBD1 (6 bases). Specimen: naive CD4+ T cells from blood. The TCR sequence derives from a young woman with type 1 diabetes. The CDR3 region is CSVDSGVGTEAFF. Written as DNA, the CDR3 is TGCAGCGTTGACTCAGGGGTTGGGACTGAAGCTTTCTTT.